The clone carrying this T cell receptor beta chain was detected many times. These data are taken from a study of T cells in Graves' hyperthyroidism and ophthalmopathy. Approximately 10 ml of fresh peripheral blood supplied the PBMCs. Germline V gene data show CDR1 as DFQATT and CDR2 as SNEGSKA (reference sequence). V dropped 2 bases and J dropped 4 bases, with 12 bases sitting between them. CDR3 length: 13 amino acids. Amplified TCR beta CDR3 regions came from RNA transcripts. The HTBI primer set was used in a first-round RT-PCR of the TCR CDR3. TCRdb analysed the multiplex PCR reads with MiXCR anew, one entry per CDR3 protein. Here the sample spans more than 350,000 distinct CDR3 sequences, 12% to 15% being singletons.

This receptor was identified in a woman aged 60-70 years with Graves' ophthalmopathy. V usage is TRBV20-1 and J usage is TRBJ2-7; the D gene is possibly TRBD2 (6 bases). Sequencing was done on a sample of blood. CDR3 residues: CSARRTGGYEQYF. CDR3 DNA: TGCAGTGCTAGACGTACTGGGGGGTACGAGCAGTACTTC.